These T cell receptor beta chains were read from a single sample in a study of T cell clusters in autoimmune cytopenias. TCRdb reprocessed the multiplex PCR reads and reports one entry per CDR3 protein, with no DNA. The sample table includes several thousand distinct CDR3 sequences. The sample taken for sequencing was peripheral blood. The receptors were sampled from a human donor with an autoimmune cytopenia or autoimmune hepatitis (not recorded which). Both conserved end residues are part of each CDR3. Only some rows state a clone size, as once, few, many or a class for expanded clones.

>.|15|TRBV5-5|TRBJ2-3
CASSPPGLVTDTQYF
>.|15|TRBV24-1|TRBJ1-5
CATDKDRIGHQPQHF
>medium-sized|14|TRBV5-5|TRBJ1-1
CASNDYRGGTEAFF
>.|16|TRBV6-1|TRBJ2-2
CASSELKGGNTGELFF
>medium-sized|19|TRBV11-1|TRBJ2-6
CASSRQFQFLGSGANVLTF
>.|13|TRBV10-1|TRBJ2-5
CASSERSSGAQYF
>.|16|TRBV7-6|TRBJ2-3
CASSRAGDRRTDTQYF
>.|16|TRBV19|TRBJ1-2
CASSIGGRTFPRGLTF
>.|15|TRBV12-3/TRBV12-4|TRBJ2-1
CASSTGLAGANEQFF
>.|16|TRBV4-3|TRBJ2-7
CASSQEESVLGYEQYF
>.|16|TRBV14|TRBJ2-2
CASSQRTGAGTGELFF
>.|14|TRBV6-5|TRBJ1-5
CASIVTYSNQPQHF
>.|16|TRBV4-1|TRBJ1-6
CASRRDVSSYNSPLHF
>.|17|TRBV5-5|TRBJ2-6
CASRVAGAISGANVLTF
>medium-sized|14|TRBV30|TRBJ1-3
CAWSRDRAGNTIYF
>.|15|TRBV6-1|TRBJ1-4
CASSYSGVTNEKLFF
>.|12|TRBV12-3/TRBV12-4|TRBJ1-5
CASRTEDQPQHF
>.|13|TRBV20-1|TRBJ1-1
CSARAPGGTEAFF
>medium-sized|13|TRBV18|TRBJ1-4
CASSPDRDEKLFF
>.|13|TRBV14|TRBJ1-4
CASSQDSNEKLFF
>.|18|TRBV5-5|TRBJ2-3
CASSLSGGGAWFTDTQYF
>medium-sized|15|TRBV19|TRBJ1-2
CASSRRAVGNYGYTF
>.|14|TRBV5-1|TRBJ1-6
CASSLGQEASPLHF
>medium-sized|13|TRBV19|TRBJ1-4
CASSRGLLEKLFF
>medium-sized|14|TRBV19|TRBJ1-4
CASSIIGSNEKLFF
>medium-sized|12|TRBV19|TRBJ2-1
CASRVRGNEQFF
>medium-sized|13|TRBV29-1|TRBJ2-7
CSVGGGGAYEQYF
>.|16|TRBV20-1|TRBJ2-1
CSASPGTSGSYNEQFF
>.|14|TRBV18|TRBJ1-1
CASSPSGGGTEAFF
>.|15|TRBV7-2|TRBJ2-7
CARSAPGQGTHEQYF
>.|13|TRBV20-1|TRBJ2-1
CSARDRAYNEQFF
>.|13|TRBV5-1|TRBJ2-5
CASSQSGDETQYF
>medium-sized|12|TRBV6-5|TRBJ1-2
CASSYRGLGYTF
>.|14|TRBV5-1|TRBJ2-2
CASSRGQGAGELFF
>.|14|TRBV28|TRBJ2-1
CASSFVLGGSEQYF
>.|15|TRBV6-5|TRBJ2-3
CASSPSGEGARTQYF
>.|16|TRBV30|TRBJ1-3
CAWYRDRERTGNTIYF
>.|15|TRBV15|TRBJ2-7
CATSRDLGQGFQQYF
>.|13|TRBV5-4|TRBJ2-2
CASRAGNTGELFF
>.|14|TRBV6-5|TRBJ1-5
CASSFTGDNQPQHF
>medium-sized|15|TRBV12-3/TRBV12-4|TRBJ1-6
CASSQRQGGNSPLHF
>.|18|TRBV27|TRBJ2-5
CASRTGLLGRGLEETQYF
>.|15|TRBV18|TRBJ1-3
CASSPRQGLGNTIYF
>.|12|TRBV12-3/TRBV12-4|TRBJ2-2
CASSSLGGELFF
>medium-sized|14|TRBV19|TRBJ1-3
CASSSQGGTDTIYF
>.|15|TRBV7-2|TRBJ2-7
CASSLGPPNNYEQYF
>.|15|TRBV11-2|TRBJ1-5
CASSFSTGGGQPQHF
>.|14|TRBV11-2|TRBJ2-1
CASSLGGTYNEQFF
>medium-sized|15|TRBV19|TRBJ1-5
CASSVDRGFNQPQHF
>.|16|TRBV20-1|TRBJ2-1
CSAKGRLAGSYNEQFF
>medium-sized|12|TRBV10-3|TRBJ1-2
CAISTDADGYTF
>.|15|TRBV6-2/TRBV6-3|TRBJ2-1
CASSIDGARYNEQFF
>.|15|TRBV5-1|TRBJ1-2
CASSLDGQVFYGYTF
>medium-sized|14|TRBV5-1|TRBJ2-2
CASSPYRNTGELFF
>large|15|TRBV29-1|TRBJ2-3
CSVTTSGDEADTQYF
>.|17|TRBV6-5|TRBJ1-4
CASRPRGGWSRGEKLFF